The clone carrying this T cell receptor (beta chain) was seen more than once but under ten times. These data come from a study of patients and donors after allogeneic stem cell transplantation. CDR1 and CDR2 from the germline V gene are DFQATT and SNEGSKA (reference sequence). V shed 0 bases and J shed 3 bases, with 11 bases lying between them. The CDR3 runs to 14 residues. TCRdb re-called the RT-PCR reads with MiXCR, one entry per CDR3 protein. The top ten clones hold less than 3% of a sample with approximately 88,000 distinct CDR3 sequences, just under 5% of them seen once. The V gene is TRBV20-1, the J gene TRBJ1-1; D unclear. The clonotype comes from a human donor who was either an allogeneic HSCT recipient or a stem cell or donor lymphocyte infusion donor (not recorded which). It is not recorded whose cells these are; they may come from a transplant donor. Sequenced input: blood, either unsorted or a sorted T cell fraction (not recorded which). DNA of the CDR3: TGCAGTGCTAGAGATCAAGGGAGACACACTGAAGCTTTCTTT. Translating it yields CSARDQGRHTEAFF.